Only a few counts were recorded for the clone carrying this TCR beta chain. Its antigen is as yet unknown. J lost 0 bases, V lost 1 base, and 9 bases had no gene match. Germline V lookup: CDR1 LNHNV, CDR2 YYDKDF (reference sequence). The CDR3 totals 19 residues. In every patient, relapse followed autologous stem cell transplantation, while exposure to brentuximab vedotin differed. This entry comes from a study of PD-1 blockade in classical Hodgkin lymphoma. Study-level points and caveats: Those patients who began receiving nivolumab less than 1 year after ASCT had lower diversity, and they were excluded.

The protocol was immunoSEQ multiplex PCR, while the TCRdb copy is restricted to in-frame clones and leaves out a portion. Of 40,000 to 45,000 clones listed, over 70% are singletons. The chain links TRBV15 to TRBJ2-6; 7 bases line up with TRBD1. The clonotype comes from a human donor with classical Hodgkin lymphoma. Sequencing was performed on peripheral blood mononuclear cells (PBMCs), taken at baseline. The CDR3 sequence is CATSRGQTGWVSGANVLTF. The CDR3 DNA sequence: TGTGCCACCAGCAGAGGTCAGACAGGGTGGGTCTCTGGGGCCAACGTCCTGACTTTC. Drawing the rest from reference TRBV15 and TRBJ2-6, the complete variable domain is DAMVIQNPRYQVTQFGKPVTLSCSQTLNHNVMYWYQQKSSQAPKLLFHYYDKDFNNEADTPDNFQSRRPNTSFCFLDIRSPGLGDTAMYLCATSRGQTGWVSGANVLTFGAGSRLTVL.